This T cell receptor beta chain was captured in a study of shared clonotypes between healthy human individuals. Study conclusions and caveats: Richness estimates generally favored naive over memory subsets.

The germline V gene encodes CDR1 SGHTA and CDR2 FQGNSA. The CDR3 is 14 residues long. The J segment lost 5 bases and the V segment lost 0 bases, leaving 3 bases of the junction unmatched. Points on this clone: Antigen specificity is unknown.

Repertoires were generated with immunoSEQ multiplex PCR, while TCRdb's copy carries only in-frame clones and drops some. Counted here are millions of clones, approximately 94% occurring once; the ten biggest clones make up roughly 0.15%. Material for sequencing was naive CD4+ T cells sorted from blood. Subset noted: CD45RA+ positively selected. The receptor was derived from a man in his late teens or twenties in good health. V is TRBV7-2 and J is TRBJ2-7, with TRBD2 identical over 8 bases. The CDR3 loop is CASSLAGGGNEQYF. CDR3 DNA: TGTGCCAGCAGCTTAGCTGGCGGGGGGAACGAGCAGTACTTC. Full variable domain (remainder filled in from reference TRBV7-2 and TRBJ2-7): GAGVSQSPSNKVTEKGKDVELRCDPISGHTALYWYRQSLGQGLEFLIYFQGNSAPDKSGLPSDRFSAERTGGSVSTLTIQRTQQEDSAVYLCASSLAGGGNEQYFGPGTRLTVT.